Below, one TCR beta chain is given with its context. The data were produced by immunoSEQ multiplex PCR, yet TCRdb's version contains in-frame clones alone and is incomplete. Among 150,000 or so clones, approximately 84% were seen once, and the ten largest hold roughly 7.5%. This CDR3 has 13 residues. Trimming took 2 bases from V and 8 from J, leaving 9 bases between them. Germline V gene lookup returns CDR1 MNHEY and CDR2 SMNVEV (reference sequence). The data originate from a study of blood T cell repertoires in COVID-19. Study-level information: Acute and convalescent COVID-19 specimens originated in the United States, Italy and Spain. Sources were T cells, B-cell-depleted T cells, or PBMCs; the material itself was cDNA or gDNA.

The source material was peripheral blood. The chain carries TRBV27 and TRBJ2-2; perhaps TRBD2 as D (7 bases). The TCR sequence derives from a middle-aged man who had recovered from COVID-19. The CDR3 here is CASSLAGAGELFF. CDR3 sequence (DNA): TGTGCCAGCAGTTTAGCGGGGGCTGGGGAGCTGTTTTTT.